Sequencing of this T cell receptor beta chain was carried out in a study of blood T cell repertoires in COVID-19. Study background: Acute and convalescent COVID-19 specimens originated in the United States, Italy and Spain. Sources were T cells, B-cell-depleted T cells, or PBMCs; the material itself was cDNA or gDNA.

Germline V lookup: CDR1 SGHDN, CDR2 FVKESK. The CDR3 consists of 15 residues. Trimming took off 1 base at V and 8 bases at J, with 14 bases between the two ends. Authors' processing steps: Estimation of nucleated cell counts relied on the amplification of reference gene primers. Clones were read by immunoSEQ multiplex PCR, and TCRdb kept only the in-frame ones, dropping some. That table gives V, J and clone size, and the DNA gave D and trimming. The table has 200,000 to 250,000 clones, just over 85% seen once; the top ten hold 1.5%. The specimen was peripheral blood. V and J are TRBV14 and TRBJ1-4; TRBD1 might be the D (6 bases). This clonotype originated in a man in his late teens or twenties with active or convalescent COVID-19. The CDR3 nucleotides read TGTGCCAGCAGCCAAGCCACAGGGAGAAACGAAAAACTGTTTTTT. Translation gives CASSQATGRNEKLFF.